The entry below describes one TCR beta chain. CDR1 MNHEY and CDR2 SVGAGI come from the germline V gene. CDR3 length: 16 amino acids. The study made its TRB cDNA libraries by 5' RACE, adding UMI labels. Reprocessing the 5' RACE reads, TCRdb reports a single entry for every CDR3 protein and omits DNA. This sample's table reports roughly 40,000 distinct CDR3 sequences. The data are from a study of CXCR3-negative and CXCR3-positive naive CD8 T cells. The sequence derives from a human donor in good health. Some clones in this sample may be carry-over from other donors' samples. V is TRBV6-5 and J is TRBJ2-5; the D call of TRBD1 rests on TCRdb alone, since no DNA is present to check it. Sequenced material: memory CD8+ T cells from blood. CDR3 sequence: CASSYPGGGEQETQYF.